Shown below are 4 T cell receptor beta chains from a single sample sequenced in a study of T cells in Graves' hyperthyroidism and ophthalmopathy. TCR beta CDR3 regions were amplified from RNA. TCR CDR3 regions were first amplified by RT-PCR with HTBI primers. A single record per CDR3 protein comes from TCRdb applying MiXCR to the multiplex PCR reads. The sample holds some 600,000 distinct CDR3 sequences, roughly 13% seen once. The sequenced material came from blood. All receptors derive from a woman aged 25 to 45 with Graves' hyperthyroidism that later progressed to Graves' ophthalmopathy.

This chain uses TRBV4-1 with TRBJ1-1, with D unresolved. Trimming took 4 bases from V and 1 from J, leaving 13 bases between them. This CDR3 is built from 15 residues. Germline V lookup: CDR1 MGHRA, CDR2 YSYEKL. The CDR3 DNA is TGCGCCAGCAGCCTAAGATCCTGGGGGAACACTGAAGCTTTCTTT. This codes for CASSLRSWGNTEAFF.

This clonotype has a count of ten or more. This CDR3 is CASSLRRGEQYF. CDR3 DNA sequence: TGTGCCAGCAGTTTACGTAGGGGCGAGCAGTACTTC. The chain uses TRBV12-3 or TRBV12-4 and TRBJ2-7; the D gene is possibly TRBD1 (5 bases). The CDR3 runs to 12 residues. Trimming took 2 bases from V and 6 from J, leaving 8 bases between them.

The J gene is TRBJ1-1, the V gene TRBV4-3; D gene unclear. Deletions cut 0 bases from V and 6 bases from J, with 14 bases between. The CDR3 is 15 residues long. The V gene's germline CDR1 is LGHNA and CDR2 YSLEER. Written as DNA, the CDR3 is TGCGCCAGCAGCCAAGATCTGGGATTGTTCGCTGAAGCTTTCTTT. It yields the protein CASSQDLGLFAEAFF.

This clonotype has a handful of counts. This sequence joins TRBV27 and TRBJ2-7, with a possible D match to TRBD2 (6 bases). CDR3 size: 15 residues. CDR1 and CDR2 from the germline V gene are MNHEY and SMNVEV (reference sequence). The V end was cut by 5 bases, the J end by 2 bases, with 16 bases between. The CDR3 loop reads CASSSFGGGTYEQYF. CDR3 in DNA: TGTGCCAGCAGTAGTTTTGGGGGAGGTACCTACGAGCAGTACTTC.